The 15 T cell receptor beta chains reported below all come from one sample, sequenced in a study of T cell changes during pregnancy in multiple sclerosis. The table came from immunoSEQ multiplex PCR; TCRdb's copy has only in-frame clones and leaves some out. The sample shows 35,000 to 45,000 clones, more than 75% of them seen only once. The sequencing used peripheral blood, collected in the third trimester of pregnancy. The receptor set was obtained from a female donor in good health, enrolled as a control in a pregnancy study.

The genes are TRBV2 and TRBJ1-5; weak D call: TRBD1 (5 bases). V was pared by 10 bases and J by 5 bases, with 15 bases between. CDR1 and CDR2 (germline): SNHLY, FYNNEI. CDR3 length: 13 amino acids. The CDR3 reads CATKPWGDQPQHF. For the CDR3, the DNA is TGTGCCACCAAACCCTGGGGGGATCAGCCCCAGCATTTT.

This sequence joins TRBV11-3 and TRBJ2-5; maybe TRBD1 (6 bases). Germline lookup yields CDR1 SGHNT and CDR2 YENEEA. With 5 bases removed from V and 5 bases from J, the gap between germline ends came to 15 bases. This CDR3 is built from 14 residues. The CDR3 reads CASSAPGERETQYF. For the CDR3, the DNA is TGTGCCAGCAGCGCTCCAGGGGAGAGGGAGACCCAGTACTTC.

The chain uses TRBV2 and TRBJ2-1, with 7 nucleotides matching TRBD2. Germline V lookup: CDR1 SNHLY, CDR2 FYNNEI. V dropped 4 bases and J dropped 5; count of bases not matched to a gene: 5. The CDR3 extends over 14 amino acids. CDR3 amino acids: CASSGTRPNNEQFF. CDR3 in DNA: TGTGCCAGCAGTGGGACTAGGCCGAACAATGAGCAGTTCTTC.

This chain connects TRBV5-4 to TRBJ1-6; the D gene is possibly TRBD1 (5 bases). There are 14 residues in the CDR3. V lost 0 bases, J lost 9 bases, and 10 bases lay in between. Germline CDR1 SGHNT, CDR2 YYREEE (reference sequence). CDR3 sequence reads: CASSLAGGGSPLHF. DNA for the CDR3: TGTGCCAGCAGCTTGGCGGGGGGTGGTTCACCCCTCCACTTT.

This clone was recorded once. V gene TRBV6-5 combines with J gene TRBJ2-7; D not certain. The CDR3 totals 14 residues. Trimming took off 5 bases at V and 4 bases at J, with 15 bases between the two ends. Germline V gene data show CDR1 as MNHEY and CDR2 as SVGAGI. CDR3 region: CASSAGRVRYEQYF. CDR3 DNA: TGTGCCAGCAGTGCTGGCCGGGTTAGATACGAGCAGTACTTC.

This clone was picked up one time. The V and J genes are TRBV30 and TRBJ1-1; D gene uncertain. The CDR3 covers 13 residues. Germline V gene lookup returns CDR1 GTSNPN and CDR2 SVGIG (reference sequence). V dropped 1 base and J dropped 4 bases, with 10 bases sitting between them. In nucleotides, the CDR3 is TGTGCCTGGAGTGGGGAGAGGGCCACTGAAGCTTTCTTT. It encodes CAWSGERATEAFF.

This chain connects TRBV11-2 to TRBJ2-3; 8 positions agree with TRBD1. V gave up 4 bases and J gave up 1 base; unmatched junction bases: 4. Per the germline V gene, CDR1 is SGHAT and CDR2 is FQNNGV. This CDR3 has 15 amino acids. DNA of the CDR3: TGTGCCAGCAGCTCTCCGGGACAGGGCACAGATACGCAGTATTTT. Amino acids: CASSSPGQGTDTQYF. The full variable domain, with the rest looked up from reference TRBV11-2 and TRBJ2-3, is EAGVAQSPRYKIIEKRQSVAFWCNPISGHATLYWYQQILGQGPKLLIQFQNNGVVDDSQLPKDRFSAERLKGVDSTLKIQPAKLEDSAVYLCASSSPGQGTDTQYFGPGTRLTVL.

This sequence joins TRBV6-7 and TRBJ1-3; D is perhaps TRBD1 (6 bases). TRBV6-7 is filed as an ORF, its function uncertain. The germline V and J ends were trimmed by 6 bases and 1 base, with 19 bases remaining between them. CDR3 size: 17 residues. CDR3 nucleotide sequence: TGTGCCAGCAGAGAGCATTCCAGGGGTGCTTCTGGAAACACCATATATTTT. This translates into CASREHSRGASGNTIYF.

This sequence joins TRBV4-2 and TRBJ2-1; D uncertain. Per germline, CDR1 LGHNA and CDR2 YNFKEQ. This CDR3 region has 16 residues. The ends were cut back, 0 bases at V and 4 bases at J, with 13 bases in the middle. This CDR3 reads CASSQDRRSKYNEQFF. The CDR3 DNA is TGTGCCAGCAGCCAAGATCGGCGGTCGAAATACAATGAGCAGTTCTTC.

The sample holds one count of this clone. The chain couples TRBV19 to TRBJ1-5; TRBD1 aligns across 7 bases. This CDR3 is 15 amino acids long. The V gene's germline CDR1 is LNHDA and CDR2 SQIVND (reference sequence). After removal of 6 bases from V and 1 base from J, the junction contained 6 bases not matched to a gene. This CDR3 reads CASRPTGMSNQPQHF. CDR3 DNA: TGTGCCAGTAGACCGACAGGGATGAGCAATCAGCCCCAGCATTTT.

There are a few counts of this clone. The chain carries TRBV21-1 and TRBJ2-5; the table's TRBD2 call for D was not verified on the DNA. TRBV21-1 is a documented pseudogene. The CDR3 spans 11 residues. CDR3 DNA: TGTGCGGGACTAGTGTTGGAGACCCAGTACTTC. Its protein is CAGLVLETQYF.

This clone has a handful of counts. V and J are TRBV2 and TRBJ2-3; 8 bases match TRBD1. The germline V gene encodes CDR1 SNHLY and CDR2 FYNNEI. V shed 4 bases, J shed 10 bases, and the junction held 4 bases outside the gene matches. The CDR3 loop spans 12 amino acids. CDR3 loop: CASSGGQGSQYF. The CDR3 DNA is TGTGCCAGCAGTGGAGGACAGGGATCGCAGTATTTT.

This clone was observed a few times. This sequence joins TRBV4-2 and TRBJ2-5; the match to TRBD2 covers 9 bases. Germline V CDR1 and CDR2: LGHNA, YNFKEQ. The CDR3 extends over 15 amino acids. With V trimmed by 0 bases and J by 1 base, 0 bases remained unmatched. CDR3 in DNA: TGTGCCAGCAGCCAAGAGCGGGGGGGCCAAGAGACCCAGTACTTC. This gives the protein CASSQERGGQETQYF.

This sequence joins TRBV6-1 and TRBJ2-5; 8 bases map to TRBD1. The CDR3 contains 15 residues. CDR1 and CDR2 (germline): MNHNS, SASEGT. After removal of 6 bases from V and 2 bases from J, the junction contained 8 bases not matched to a gene. In DNA, the CDR3 is TGTGCCAGCAGAAACCCGGGACAGGCGCAAGAGACCCAGTACTTC. Protein product: CASRNPGQAQETQYF.

The chain joins TRBV13 to TRBJ2-1, with 14 bases fitting TRBD2. CDR1 PRHDT and CDR2 FYEKMQ come from the germline V gene (reference sequence). Germline trimming cut 5 bases from V and 9 bases from J; bases unmatched to any gene: 6. This CDR3 comprises 15 residues. CDR3 region: CASSPGLAGEIEQFF. CDR3 nucleotide sequence: TGTGCCAGCAGCCCGGGACTAGCGGGAGAGATTGAGCAGTTCTTC. The complete variable domain, with remaining parts taken from reference TRBV13 and TRBJ2-1, reads AAGVIQSPRHLIKEKRETATLKCYPIPRHDTVYWYQQGPGQDPQFLISFYEKMQSDKGSIPDRFSAQQFSDYHSELNMSSLELGDSALYFCASSPGLAGEIEQFFGPGTRLTVL.